This T cell receptor (beta chain) stems from a study of cytomegalovirus exposure and HLA in healthy donors. Notes on the study in general: Follow-up analysis seemed to connect common viral pathogens with several of the most significant clusters identified. Earlier results showed most TCR beta V segments being productive about 87% or about 30% of the time.

A word on this clone: Its target is not known.

13 Jbeta primers and 60 Vbeta primers were used for the PCR. Generated by immunoSEQ multiplex PCR, the TCRdb table keeps only in-frame clones and is missing some. Here the sample spans 150,000 to 200,000 clones, roughly 80% being singletons. This CDR3 is built from 15 residues. Trimming removed 2 bases at V and 1 base at J, with 12 bases between. Per the germline V gene, CDR1 is SGHDT and CDR2 is YYEEEE. The V gene is TRBV5-6, the J gene TRBJ1-1; tentatively, D is TRBD1 (6 bases). Material: PBMCs. The receptor comes from a man between 45 and 60 years old in good health and CMV-seropositive. In DNA, the CDR3 is TGTGCCAGCAGCTTCCGGAACAGGGCGAACACTGAAGCTTTCTTT. Its translation: CASSFRNRANTEAFF.